The 27 T cell receptor beta chains below come from one sample, sequenced in a study of cytomegalovirus exposure and HLA in healthy donors. The PCR made use of 60 Vbeta and 13 Jbeta primers. Only in-frame clones appear in the TCRdb table, and some are missing; sequencing was by immunoSEQ multiplex PCR. The sample shows about 200,000 clones, 70% to 80% of them seen only once. Material: PBMCs. These TCRs come from a woman aged 45-60 years in good health and CMV-seronegative.

The chain couples TRBV6-1 to TRBJ2-7, with TRBD1 identical over 7 bases. Per the germline V gene, CDR1 is MNHNS and CDR2 is SASEGT. This CDR3 has 15 amino acids. V was pared by 9 bases and J by 1 base, with 12 bases of the junction left unmatched. CDR3 in amino acids: CASGAKTGLSYEQYF. CDR3 DNA sequence: TGTGCCAGTGGGGCCAAGACAGGGCTGTCCTACGAGCAGTACTTC.

This chain uses TRBV11-1 with TRBJ1-1; 7 bases are shared with TRBD1. The CDR3 extends over 15 amino acids. CDR1 and CDR2 (germline): SGHAT, FQDESV (reference sequence). V was clipped by 3 bases and J by 5 bases; unmatched bases: 9. As DNA, the CDR3 is TGTGCCAGCAGCTTCGAGACAGGGTGGGGGACTGAAGCTTTCTTT. Protein product: CASSFETGWGTEAFF.

This clone was observed a few times. The chain combines TRBV9 with TRBJ2-7; D might be TRBD2 (6 bases). Germline CDR1 SGDLS, CDR2 YYNGEE. The CDR3 is 19 residues long. V lost 0 bases and J 4 bases, leaving 26 bases between the germline ends. The CDR3 region is CASSVEAGSLSGFQYEQYF. For the CDR3, the DNA is TGTGCCAGCAGCGTAGAGGCAGGTTCCCTTAGCGGTTTCCAATACGAGCAGTACTTC.

The chain recombines TRBV11-1 with TRBJ1-1; 8 nucleotides line up with TRBD1. CDR3 length: 15 residues. Per germline, CDR1 SGHAT and CDR2 FQDESV (reference sequence). V lost 1 base, J lost 6 bases, and 7 bases stayed unmatched. The CDR3 loop reads CASSLGTGGFSEAFF. In nucleotides, the CDR3 is TGTGCCAGCAGCTTAGGAACAGGGGGTTTCTCTGAAGCTTTCTTT.

The rearrangement links TRBV6-1 to TRBJ1-1, with TRBD1 matching over 7 bases. The CDR3 runs to 15 residues. V dropped 6 bases and J dropped 1; count of bases not matched to a gene: 8. CDR1 and CDR2 (germline): MNHNS, SASEGT. The CDR3 loop reads CASRRQGVPNTEAFF. In DNA, the CDR3 is TGTGCCAGCAGAAGACAGGGAGTCCCGAACACTGAAGCTTTCTTT.

The chain uses TRBV15 and TRBJ1-5; D is unresolved. The CDR3 has 15 amino acids. The V and J ends lost 5 bases and 0 bases respectively, with 11 bases between them. The germline V gene encodes CDR1 LNHNV and CDR2 YYDKDF (reference sequence). In nucleotides, the CDR3 is TGTGCCACCAGCTTGCACCCACTTAGCAATCAGCCCCAGCATTTT. It yields the protein CATSLHPLSNQPQHF. Complete variable domain (other parts from reference TRBV15 and TRBJ1-5): DAMVIQNPRYQVTQFGKPVTLSCSQTLNHNVMYWYQQKSSQAPKLLFHYYDKDFNNEADTPDNFQSRRPNTSFCFLDIRSPGLGDTAMYLCATSLHPLSNQPQHFGDGTRLSIL.

The chain employs TRBV28 and TRBJ2-3; 8 nucleotides agree with TRBD1. This CDR3 is 15 amino acids long. Germline CDR1 MDHEN, CDR2 SYDVKM. V trimming: 7 bases; J trimming: 1 base; junction bases outside the gene matches: 7. In nucleotides, the CDR3 is TGTGCCAGCATCACTTTGACAGGGGGCACAGATACGCAGTATTTT. Translated, it gives CASITLTGGTDTQYF.

The chain links TRBV14 to TRBJ2-2; 13 bases are shared with TRBD2. CDR1 is SGHDN and CDR2 is FVKESK in the germline V gene. The trim removed 5 bases at V and 3 bases at J, leaving 0 bases unmatched. The CDR3 runs 15 residues. In DNA, the CDR3 is TGTGCCAGCAGCGGACTAGCGGGGGACACCGGGGAGCTGTTTTTT. This codes for CASSGLAGDTGELFF. The full variable domain, with the rest looked up from reference TRBV14 and TRBJ2-2, is EAGVTQFPSHSVIEKGQTVTLRCDPISGHDNLYWYRRVMGKEIKFLLHFVKESKQDESGMPNNRFLAERTGGTYSTLKVQPAELEDSGVYFCASSGLAGDTGELFFGEGSRLTVL.

The chain has TRBV4-3 and TRBJ2-7; tentatively, D is TRBD1 (7 bases). CDR3 size: 18 residues. Germline assignment: CDR1 LGHNA and CDR2 YSLEER. V was cut by 0 bases and J by 1 base, with 19 bases left in between. CDR3 sequence reads: CASSQESGRGEGSYEQYF. DNA of the CDR3: TGCGCCAGCAGCCAAGAATCGGGCAGGGGGGAAGGTTCCTACGAGCAGTACTTC.

As to this clone: Its ends do not fully match the called genes, so a read error is possible. The chain combines TRBV30 with TRBJ1-2, with D maybe TRBD1 (5 bases). This CDR3 region has 14 residues. Germline assignment: CDR1 GTSNPN and CDR2 SVGIG (reference sequence). The DNA of the CDR3 is TGTGCCCGGAGTTTTAATCTGTTGGGGGGTGGCTACACCTTC. Amino acids: CARSFNLLGGGYTF.

The V and J genes are TRBV27 and TRBJ2-5; 11 bases fit TRBD2. The last part of the DNA fits TRBJ2-7 better; the J call may be wrong. The CDR3 has 16 residues. The germline CDR1 and CDR2 sequences are MNHEY and SMNVEV (reference sequence). CDR3 amino acids: CASSPFGTSGMYEQYF. Written as DNA, the CDR3 is TGTGCCAGCAGTCCCTTCGGGACTAGCGGTATGTACGAGCAGTACTTC.

This clone was found once. The rearrangement links TRBV28 to TRBJ2-7; 7 bases are a match to TRBD1. J gave up 1 base and V 6 bases, and 9 bases lay outside the gene matches. The CDR3 contains 15 residues. From germline, CDR1 is MDHEN and CDR2 SYDVKM. In DNA form, the CDR3 reads TGTGCCAGCAGGGGCCGGGACAGAAAATCCTACGAGCAGTACTTC. Its protein product is CASRGRDRKSYEQYF. Combining the CDR3 with reference TRBV28 and TRBJ2-7 gives the whole variable domain DVKVTQSSRYLVKRTGEKVFLECVQDMDHENMFWYRQDPGLGLRLIYFSYDVKMKEKGDIPEGYSVSREKKERFSLILESASTNQTSMYLCASRGRDRKSYEQYFGPGTRLTVT.

This chain uses TRBV18 with TRBJ2-2; possible D gene TRBD2, 5 bases. CDR1 KGHSH and CDR2 LQKENI come from the germline V gene. The V end lost 4 bases, the J end lost 5 bases, and 8 bases lay between the germline ends. The CDR3 is 13 residues long. The CDR3 region has the DNA TGTGCCAGCTCACGCACGGGGACCGGGGAGCTGTTTTTT. This sequence encodes CASSRTGTGELFF.

The chain has TRBV19 and TRBJ2-2; TRBD1 agrees at 9 bases. After removal of 2 bases from V and 4 bases from J, the junction contained 11 bases not matched to a gene. Germline CDR1 LNHDA, CDR2 SQIVND (reference sequence). The length of the CDR3 is 18 residues. In nucleotides, the CDR3 is TGTGCCAGTAGTATAAGGGGACAGGGATACGGTGGCACCGGGGAGCTGTTTTTT. Its translation is CASSIRGQGYGGTGELFF.

The gene calls are TRBV6-5 and TRBJ1-5, with TRBD1 matching 9 bases. This CDR3 has 15 amino acids. V shed 2 bases and J 7 bases; nucleotides not matched to a gene: 6. The germline V gene has CDR1 MNHEY and CDR2 SVGAGI. CDR3 DNA sequence: TGTGCCAGCAGTTACGGGACAGGGCGTGGACAGCCCCAGCATTTT. Translation: CASSYGTGRGQPQHF.

DNA for the CDR3: TGTGCCAGCAGCTTAAACCCCAGAAACACCGGGGAGCTGTTTTTT. Residues: CASSLNPRNTGELFF. The chain employs TRBV7-3 and TRBJ2-2; unclear D gene. Germline CDR1 is SGHTA and CDR2 is FQGTGA. V lost 1 base to trimming and J lost 2 bases, with 8 bases between them. The CDR3 runs 15 residues.

The rearrangement joins TRBV14 to TRBJ2-7; a possible D gene is TRBD1 (5 bases). The length of the CDR3 is 14 residues. V was trimmed by 5 bases and J by 4 bases, leaving 15 bases between them. The germline V gene encodes CDR1 SGHDN and CDR2 FVKESK. This CDR3 reads CASSSFKGQYEQYF. The DNA of the CDR3 is TGTGCCAGCAGCTCTTTTAAGGGGCAATACGAGCAGTACTTC.

This sequence joins TRBV15 and TRBJ1-5; 11 bases align to TRBD1. The CDR3 sequence is 15 residues long. Germline values: CDR1 LNHNV, CDR2 YYDKDF (reference sequence). Losses at the gene ends were 2 bases for V and 7 bases for J; bases not matched to a gene: 4. The CDR3: CATSRRTGGEQPQHF. The CDR3 DNA reads TGTGCCACCAGCAGACGGACAGGGGGCGAGCAGCCCCAGCATTTT. The full variable domain, rest sourced from reference TRBV15 and TRBJ1-5, is DAMVIQNPRYQVTQFGKPVTLSCSQTLNHNVMYWYQQKSSQAPKLLFHYYDKDFNNEADTPDNFQSRRPNTSFCFLDIRSPGLGDTAMYLCATSRRTGGEQPQHFGDGTRLSIL.

The J gene is TRBJ2-2, the V gene TRBV28; the D gene is possibly TRBD1 (6 bases). The CDR3 is made up of 14 amino acids. Trimming cost V 6 bases and J 4 bases, with 12 bases left between them. Germline V gene lookup returns CDR1 MDHEN and CDR2 SYDVKM. The CDR3 region is CASSAGTFTGELFF. CDR3 DNA sequence: TGTGCCAGCAGCGCCGGGACATTCACCGGGGAGCTGTTTTTT.

The chain uses TRBV5-8 and TRBJ1-6; TRBD1 matches at 9 bases. The ends lost 4 bases at V and 8 bases at J; junction bases unmatched: 7. CDR3 size: 15 residues. Per the germline V gene, CDR1 is SGHTS and CDR2 is YDEGEE. CDR3: CASSTGQGGHSPLHF. CDR3 nucleotides: TGTGCCAGCAGCACGGGACAGGGCGGGCATTCACCCCTCCACTTT.

The chain recombines TRBV7-9 with TRBJ2-4; TRBD1 aligns across 9 bases. Germline trimming cut 9 bases from V and 0 bases from J; bases unmatched to any gene: 6. CDR1 is SEHNR and CDR2 is FQNEAQ in the germline V gene (reference sequence). This CDR3 is built from 15 residues. CDR3 residues: CASGQGTLAKNIQYF. CDR3 in DNA: TGTGCCAGTGGACAGGGGACTTTAGCCAAAAACATTCAGTACTTC.

V and J are TRBV19 and TRBJ1-1, with D tentatively TRBD1 (6 bases). V was pared by 5 bases and J by 11 bases, with 27 bases between. Germline V gene data show CDR1 as LNHDA and CDR2 as SQIVND (reference sequence). This CDR3 is built from 16 residues. The CDR3 sequence: CASSPIEQVLGGLAFF. CDR3 sequence (DNA): TGTGCCAGTAGTCCGATCGAGCAGGTGCTCGGGGGGCTCGCTTTCTTT.

This clone was observed a handful of times. The J gene is TRBJ2-3, the V gene TRBV2; D is unclear. Trimming took 3 bases from V and 6 from J, leaving 4 bases between them. This CDR3 spans 11 amino acids. CDR1 and CDR2 (germline): SNHLY, FYNNEI. CDR3 protein: CASSDRDTQYF. The DNA for the CDR3 is TGTGCCAGCAGTGATCGGGATACGCAGTATTTT. Full variable domain (rest looked up from reference TRBV2 and TRBJ2-3): EPEVTQTPSHQVTQMGQEVILRCVPISNHLYFYWYRQILGQKVEFLVSFYNNEISEKSEIFDDQFSVERPDGSNFTLKIRSTKLEDSAMYFCASSDRDTQYFGPGTRLTVL.

This chain joins TRBV4-1 and TRBJ2-7, with 9 positions matching TRBD2. The CDR3 is 17 residues long. V shed 4 bases, J shed 1 base, and the junction held 11 bases outside the gene matches. Germline CDR1 reads MGHRA; CDR2 reads YSYEKL. DNA for the CDR3: TGCGCCAGCAGCCCCGGCAATCTAGCGGGATTGTCCTACGAGCAGTACTTC. Residues: CASSPGNLAGLSYEQYF.

J is TRBJ1-1 and V is TRBV6-6; 7 bases are a match to TRBD1. The CDR3 runs 13 residues. J lost 0 bases, V lost 5 bases, and 0 bases had no gene match. Germline lookup yields CDR1 MNHNY and CDR2 SVGAGI (reference sequence). The CDR3 region has the DNA TGTGCCAGCAGTGGGACAGTGAACACTGAAGCTTTCTTT. The encoded protein is CASSGTVNTEAFF.

This clone has only a few counts. The V and J genes are TRBV25-1 and TRBJ1-1; D gene uncertain. Germline-derived CDR1 and CDR2 are MGHDK and SYGVNS. Between the trimmed V and J ends, which lost 7 bases and 1 base, there was a span of 10 bases. The CDR3 loop spans 13 amino acids. CDR3 region: CASMRERNTEAFF. In nucleotides, the CDR3 is TGTGCCAGCATGAGGGAAAGGAACACTGAAGCTTTCTTT.

V is TRBV5-6 and J is TRBJ2-7; perhaps TRBD1 as D (6 bases). The CDR3 runs to 15 residues. Germline lookup yields CDR1 SGHDT and CDR2 YYEEEE. V lost 6 bases and J 2 bases, leaving 18 bases between the germline ends. CDR3: CASNALGTNPYEQYF. The CDR3 DNA sequence: TGTGCCAGCAACGCCTTAGGGACAAACCCCTACGAGCAGTACTTC. Using reference TRBV5-6 and TRBJ2-7 for the parts outside the CDR3, the full variable domain is DAGVTQSPTHLIKTRGQQVTLRCSPKSGHDTVSWYQQALGQGPQFIFQYYEEEERQRGNFPDRFSGHQFPNYSSELNVNALLLGDSALYLCASNALGTNPYEQYFGPGTRLTVT.